The 10 T cell receptor beta chains given below trace back to one sample, sequenced in a study of OX40 agonist ivuxolimab in advanced cancers. The protocol was immunoSEQ multiplex PCR, while the TCRdb copy is restricted to in-frame clones and leaves out a portion. Seen here are around 26,000 clones, nearly 80% observed once, and the top ten hold about 25%. Sequenced material: CD4+ or CD8+ T cells sorted from blood, taken in a trial of the OX40 agonist ivuxolimab. All receptors derive from an adult with an advanced solid tumor such as melanoma, head and neck, liver or kidney cancer.

This clone was detected a few times. The rearrangement links TRBV7-2 to TRBJ2-5; maybe TRBD1 (5 bases). Germline V CDR1 and CDR2: SGHTA, FQGNSA. This CDR3 region has 15 residues. V was pared by 2 bases and J by 2 bases, with 12 bases between. The CDR3 is CASSLSRGKQETQYF. The CDR3 DNA sequence: TGTGCCAGCAGCTTATCAAGGGGTAAACAAGAGACCCAGTACTTC.

The J gene is TRBJ2-7, the V gene TRBV27; either TRBD1 or TRBD2 may fit D (5 bases each). The CDR3 totals 14 residues. Germline values: CDR1 MNHEY, CDR2 SMNVEV (reference sequence). V was trimmed by 8 bases and J by 5 bases, leaving 19 bases between them. The CDR3 nucleotides are TGTGCCAGCCGCCCGGGGTTAGGGGTACACGAGCAGTACTTC. Its translation: CASRPGLGVHEQYF.

The chain carries TRBV15 and TRBJ2-7; 7 bases align to TRBD1. The germline gives CDR1 LNHNV, CDR2 YYDKDF (reference sequence). Germline trimming cut 5 bases from V and 5 bases from J; bases unmatched to any gene: 9. The CDR3 length is 14 residues. CDR3 in DNA: TGTGCCACCAGCTTTTCGACAGGGTCGGACGAGCAGTACTTC. Translated, it gives CATSFSTGSDEQYF.

The CDR3 sequence is CASSLGLAGGYEQFF. The CDR3 DNA reads as TGTGCCAGCAGCTTAGGTCTAGCGGGGGGGTATGAGCAGTTCTTC. The chain uses TRBV11-2 and TRBJ2-1; 12 bases align to TRBD2. The junction had 3 bases not matched to a gene; V was cut back by 1 base and J by 8 bases. Germline CDR1 is SGHAT and CDR2 is FQNNGV. The CDR3 loop spans 15 amino acids.

This rearrangement joins TRBV28 to TRBJ1-1, with TRBD1 matching 7 bases. The CDR3 totals 14 residues. J gave up 7 bases and V 3 bases, and 8 bases lay outside the gene matches. Germline V lookup: CDR1 MDHEN, CDR2 SYDVKM. CDR3 amino acids: CASSFWGTALEAFF. The DNA of the CDR3 is TGTGCCAGCAGTTTTTGGGGGACAGCCCTTGAAGCTTTCTTT.

The chain couples TRBV7-6 to TRBJ1-6; 7 bases align to TRBD1. Trimming took 5 bases from V and 6 from J; bases not matched to a gene: 13. The V gene's germline CDR1 is SGHVS and CDR2 FNYEAQ. This CDR3 contains 17 residues. The chain's CDR3 is CASSTHDREGSNSPLHF. CDR3 nucleotides: TGTGCCAGCAGCACCCATGACAGGGAGGGAAGTAATTCACCCCTCCACTTT.

The chain links TRBV28 to TRBJ2-5; TRBD1 aligns across 8 bases. Germline CDR1 MDHEN, CDR2 SYDVKM. This CDR3 comprises 15 residues. V gave up 5 bases and J gave up 2 bases; unmatched junction bases: 7. The CDR3 nucleotides read TGTGCCAGCAGTCCCTTAAGACAGGGGCAAGAGACCCAGTACTTC. Translated: CASSPLRQGQETQYF.

This clone was found a few times. The V gene is TRBV15, the J gene TRBJ1-5, with D perhaps matching TRBD1 (5 bases). The ends were cut back, 8 bases at V and 6 bases at J, with 14 bases in the middle. The CDR3 totals 13 residues. Germline CDR1 LNHNV, CDR2 YYDKDF (reference sequence). CDR3 DNA sequence: TGTGCCACCGCTGAGCAGGGAATTCAGCCCCAGCATTTT. This gives the protein CATAEQGIQPQHF. The full variable domain, in which reference TRBV15 and TRBJ1-5 provide the parts outside the CDR3, is DAMVIQNPRYQVTQFGKPVTLSCSQTLNHNVMYWYQQKSSQAPKLLFHYYDKDFNNEADTPDNFQSRRPNTSFCFLDIRSPGLGDTAMYLCATAEQGIQPQHFGDGTRLSIL.

The chain uses TRBV6-1 and TRBJ2-2, with 12 bases identical to TRBD2. This CDR3 has 15 amino acids. The V gene end was trimmed by 2 bases and the J gene end by 6 bases; junction bases not matched to a gene: 1. Germline V lookup: CDR1 MNHNS, CDR2 SASEGT. The CDR3 spells CASSELAGGPGELFF. CDR3 nucleotides: TGTGCCAGCAGTGAACTAGCGGGGGGGCCCGGGGAGCTGTTTTTT.

About this clone itself: One junction end does not reproduce the germline sequence, and a read error may be involved. This chain connects TRBV28 to TRBJ2-5; no reliable D call. This CDR3 spans 13 amino acids. CDR1 and CDR2 (germline): MDHEN, SYDVKM. The DNA for the CDR3 is TGTGCCAGCAGTTTATGGGCAGTAGAGGCCCAGTACTTC. Its protein product is CASSLWAVEAQYF.